Listed below are T cell receptor beta chains from one sample, sequenced in a study of blood T cell repertoires in COVID-19. Repertoires were generated with immunoSEQ multiplex PCR, while TCRdb's copy carries only in-frame clones and drops some. The top ten hold about 13% of the sample, which has fewer than 150,000 clones, about four fifths seen once. Sequenced sample: peripheral blood. The receptor set was obtained from a human donor in a cohort sampled during active COVID-19. Each CDR3 is given with its conserved first and last residue. Fields, in order: J gene, V gene, CDR3 protein.

>TRBJ2-5|TRBV3-1/TRBV3-2
CASSQGGRETQYF
>TRBJ2-7|TRBV3-1/TRBV3-2
CASRSAGDEQYF
>TRBJ1-2|TRBV5-1
CASSLGTGTAFGYGYTF
>TRBJ1-1|TRBV6-4
CASSPGQTNTEAFF
>TRBJ2-1|TRBV29-1
CSVDAGGILNEQFF
>TRBJ2-7|TRBV6-6
CASSSPSSEQYF
>TRBJ1-2|TRBV6-5
CASGDQQGTYGYTF
>TRBJ1-1|TRBV7-2
CASSAGQVNTEAFF
>TRBJ2-3|TRBV7-2
CASSLGSGASIMDTQYF
>TRBJ1-1|TRBV27
CASSLLQGGTEAFF
>TRBJ1-1|TRBV5-1
CASSGGTANTEAFF
>TRBJ1-2|TRBV6-5
CASGRTGDGYTF
>TRBJ2-2|TRBV4-2
CASSLDRGGWNTGELFF
>TRBJ2-5|TRBV7-7
CASSFSEGPSETQYF
>TRBJ1-2|TRBV27
CASSLFGGAGYTF
>TRBJ2-7|TRBV3-1/TRBV3-2
CASSQAPGAGGMYEQYF
>TRBJ2-7|TRBV7-2
CARSFGAGGRYEQYF
>TRBJ1-1|TRBV3-1/TRBV3-2
CASSPRGLRIVTEAFF
>TRBJ1-2|TRBV6-6
CASSNRPDRGGGYTF
>TRBJ1-3|TRBV5-1
CASSLRGGGIYSGNTIYF
>TRBJ2-2|TRBV6-4
CASSEGGNTGELFF
>TRBJ2-7|TRBV2
CASSPDRGYEQYF
>TRBJ2-3|TRBV13
CASSFFQGSTDTQYF
>TRBJ2-2|TRBV11-2
CASSQTSGGAGFPGELFF
>TRBJ1-5|TRBV19
CASTFTGGNQPQHF
>TRBJ1-1|TRBV7-8
CASSLVPQGARGTEAFF
>TRBJ1-5|TRBV12-3/TRBV12-4
CASSQSGNQPQHF
>TRBJ1-3|TRBV19
CASSIVGRGRRKAGNTIYF
>TRBJ2-5|TRBV7-6
CASSPGTGGAETQYF